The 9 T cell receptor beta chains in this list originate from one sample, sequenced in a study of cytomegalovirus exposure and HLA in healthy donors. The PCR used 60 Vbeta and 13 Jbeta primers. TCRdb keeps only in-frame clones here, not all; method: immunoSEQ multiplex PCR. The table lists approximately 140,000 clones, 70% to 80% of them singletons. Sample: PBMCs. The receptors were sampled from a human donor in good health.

In DNA, the CDR3 is TGTGCCAGCAGTTATCTTCAGGGCTTCTATGGCTACACCTTC. Protein: CASSYLQGFYGYTF. V and J are TRBV6-5 and TRBJ1-2; maybe TRBD1 (5 bases). The V end was cut by 3 bases, the J end by 4 bases, with 12 bases between. From germline, CDR1 is MNHEY and CDR2 SVGAGI. This CDR3 contains 14 residues.

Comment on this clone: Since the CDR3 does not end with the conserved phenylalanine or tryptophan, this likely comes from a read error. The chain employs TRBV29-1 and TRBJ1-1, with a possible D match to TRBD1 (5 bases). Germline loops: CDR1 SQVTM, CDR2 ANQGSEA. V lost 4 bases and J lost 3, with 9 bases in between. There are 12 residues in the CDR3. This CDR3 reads CSVAAGYTEAFL. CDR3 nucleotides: TGCAGCGTTGCGGCAGGGTACACTGAAGCTTTCCTT.

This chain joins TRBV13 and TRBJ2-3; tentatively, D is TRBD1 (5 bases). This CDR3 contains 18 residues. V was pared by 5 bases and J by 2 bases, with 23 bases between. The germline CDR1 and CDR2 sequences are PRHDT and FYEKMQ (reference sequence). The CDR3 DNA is TGTGCCAGCAGCCACGAGACAGTTCGAGTACCCGACACAGATACGCAGTATTTT. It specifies CASSHETVRVPDTDTQYF.

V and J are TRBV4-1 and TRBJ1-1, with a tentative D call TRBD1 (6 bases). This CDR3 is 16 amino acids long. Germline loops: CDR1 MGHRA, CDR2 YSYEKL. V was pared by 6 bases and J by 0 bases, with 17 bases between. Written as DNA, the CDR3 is TGCGCCAGCAGTCACTCCAGCGGGACACTGAACACTGAAGCTTTCTTT. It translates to CASSHSSGTLNTEAFF.

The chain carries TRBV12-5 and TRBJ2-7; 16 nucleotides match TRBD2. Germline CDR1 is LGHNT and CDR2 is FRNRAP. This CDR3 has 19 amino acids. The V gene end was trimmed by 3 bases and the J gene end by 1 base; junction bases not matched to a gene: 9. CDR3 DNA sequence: TGTGCTAGTGGTTTTGCCTCCGGGACTAGCGGGGGGGGATCCTACGAGCAGTACTTC. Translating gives CASGFASGTSGGGSYEQYF.

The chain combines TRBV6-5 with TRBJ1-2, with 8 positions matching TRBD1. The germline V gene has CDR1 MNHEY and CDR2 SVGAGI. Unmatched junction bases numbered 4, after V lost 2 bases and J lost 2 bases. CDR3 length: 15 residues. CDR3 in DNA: TGTGCCAGCAGTTACCTGGGACAGGTCAACTATGGCTACACCTTC. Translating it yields CASSYLGQVNYGYTF.

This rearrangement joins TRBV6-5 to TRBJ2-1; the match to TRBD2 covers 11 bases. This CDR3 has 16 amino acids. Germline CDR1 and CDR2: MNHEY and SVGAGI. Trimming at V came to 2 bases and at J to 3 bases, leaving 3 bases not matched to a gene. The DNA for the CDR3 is TGTGCCAGCAGTTACGGGGGACTAGCGGACTACAATGAGCAGTTCTTC. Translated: CASSYGGLADYNEQFF.

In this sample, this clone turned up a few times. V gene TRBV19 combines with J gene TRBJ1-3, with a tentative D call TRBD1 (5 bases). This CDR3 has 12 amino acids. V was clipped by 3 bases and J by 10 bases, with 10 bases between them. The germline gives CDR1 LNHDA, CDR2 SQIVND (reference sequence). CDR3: CASSIAGRTIYF. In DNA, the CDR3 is TGTGCCAGTAGTATCGCAGGGCGAACCATATATTTT.

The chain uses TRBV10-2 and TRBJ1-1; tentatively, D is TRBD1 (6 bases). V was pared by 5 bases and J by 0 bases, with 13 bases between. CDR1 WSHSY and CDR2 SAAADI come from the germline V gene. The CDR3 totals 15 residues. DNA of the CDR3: TGCGCCAGCAGTTTACGGGACATACTGAACACTGAAGCTTTCTTT. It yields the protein CASSLRDILNTEAFF.